Following are 8 T cell receptor beta chains from one sample sequenced in a study of breast tumors, draining lymph nodes, adjacent tissues. Axillary draining lymph nodes of breast cancer patients supplied the node samples. TCRdb itself ran the multiplex PCR reads through MiXCR, one entry per CDR3 protein. The sample carries some 150,000 distinct CDR3 sequences, approximately 33% recorded once. What was sequenced was axillary lymph node tissue. The receptors stem from a female donor with breast cancer. Some clones in this sample may be carry-over from other donors' samples.

This clonotype showed up many times. V usage is TRBV19 and J usage is TRBJ2-5; D is tentatively TRBD1 or TRBD2 (5 bases each). The V and J ends lost 3 bases and 4 bases respectively, with 9 bases between them. The length of the CDR3 is 13 residues. Germline CDR1 reads LNHDA; CDR2 reads SQIVND (reference sequence). For the CDR3, the DNA is TGTGCCAGTAGTATGAGGGGCGGAGAGACCCAGTACTTC. Translation: CASSMRGGETQYF. The full variable domain, with the rest looked up from reference TRBV19 and TRBJ2-5, is DGGITQSPKYLFRKEGQNVTLSCEQNLNHDAMYWYRQDPGQGLRLIYYSQIVNDFQKGDIAEGYSVSREKKESFPLTVTSAQKNPTAFYLCASSMRGGETQYFGPGTRLLVL.

This clonotype has ten or more counts. The V gene is TRBV7-3, the J gene TRBJ2-7, with TRBD2 as a possible D gene (6 bases). This CDR3 has 16 amino acids. The V end was cut by 3 bases, the J end by 0 bases, with 15 bases between. CDR1 and CDR2 (germline): SGHTA, FQGTGA. The CDR3 region has the DNA TGTGCCAGCAGCTTTATTAGCGGTCTAAGCTCCTACGAGCAGTACTTC. Translation gives CASSFISGLSSYEQYF.

This clonotype was detected only a few times. The junction does not match germline at one end; this may be a read error. The V and J genes are TRBV29-1 and TRBJ2-5; TRBD1 matches at 10 bases. The CDR3 sequence is 17 residues long. Germline assignment: CDR1 SQVTM and CDR2 ANQGSEA. The CDR3 DNA is TGCAGCGTTGACGGAACTGCGGGACAGGGGTCGGCAGAGGCCCAATACTTC. Encoded protein: CSVDGTAGQGSAEAQYF.

This clonotype was counted at least ten times. The chain combines TRBV29-1 with TRBJ1-3; D gene uncertain. The CDR3 consists of 13 residues. V lost 2 bases to trimming and J lost 0 bases, with 5 bases between them. Germline V gene sequence: CDR1 SQVTM, CDR2 ANQGSEA. The CDR3 is CSVEKSSGNTIYF. The CDR3 DNA is TGCAGCGTTGAAAAGAGCTCTGGAAACACCATATATTTT. Full variable domain (remainder filled in from reference TRBV29-1 and TRBJ1-3): SAVISQKPSRDICQRGTSLTIQCQVDSQVTMMFWYRQQPGQSLTLIATANQGSEATYESGFVIDKFPISRPNLTFSTLTVSNMSPEDSSIYLCSVEKSSGNTIYFGEGSWLTVV.

This clonotype was detected only a few times. This chain joins TRBV12-3 or TRBV12-4 and TRBJ2-4; 7 nucleotides agree with TRBD2. This CDR3 has 13 residues. The ends lost 5 bases at V and 5 bases at J; junction bases unmatched: 3. CDR3 nucleotide sequence: TGTGCCAGCAGTGGTGGGGGGGAAAACATTCAGTACTTC. Its translation is CASSGGGENIQYF.

This clonotype was found many times. The chain couples TRBV19 to TRBJ2-5; 12 bases map to TRBD2. V was clipped by 3 bases and J by 5 bases; unmatched bases: 10. CDR3 length: 17 amino acids. CDR1 is LNHDA and CDR2 is SQIVND in the germline V gene (reference sequence). For the CDR3, the DNA is TGTGCCAGTAGTATTTGGCTAGCGGGAGGGCCGGGTGAGACCCAGTACTTC. This encodes CASSIWLAGGPGETQYF.

This clonotype has only one observation. The chain is built from TRBV6-1 and TRBJ1-1; 8 nucleotides match TRBD1. Germline loops: CDR1 MNHNS, CDR2 SASEGT. The J segment lost 0 bases and the V segment lost 10 bases, leaving 13 bases of the junction unmatched. The CDR3 sequence is 16 residues long. CDR3 amino acids: CATRSDRGLLNTEAFF. As DNA, the CDR3 is TGTGCCACTCGGTCAGACAGGGGTCTGCTGAACACTGAAGCTTTCTTT.

In this sample, this clonotype turned up many times. The V call is TRBV24-1, the J call TRBJ2-2; D might be TRBD1 (6 bases). The CDR3 consists of 15 residues. Trimming shortened V by 4 bases and J by 4 bases, and 12 bases separated the two germline ends. Germline CDR1 is KGHDR and CDR2 is SFDVKD. Here the CDR3 reads CATSDPARGTGELFF. Here the CDR3 DNA reads TGTGCCACCAGTGACCCAGCCAGGGGCACCGGGGAGCTGTTTTTT.